Listed below are T cell receptor beta chains from one sample, sequenced in a study of sequential checkpoint blockade in melanoma. This table comes from immunoSEQ multiplex PCR, and its TCRdb copy is limited to in-frame clones, with some not included. The profile shows about 20,000 clones, roughly 80% of them singletons. The sample in question was CD8+ T cells sorted from blood (inferred from file names), obtained from a patient given nivolumab and ipilimumab in sequence. Receptors were obtained from a human donor with melanoma. Each CDR3 is given with its conserved first and last residue. Fields, in order: D gene, clone size, V gene, J gene, CDR3 DNA, CDR3 protein. A D gene is named only where the DNA matches it firmly. The size field is filled for only some rows; it gives once, few, many or a size class.

>.|medium-sized|TRBV10-1|TRBJ2-1
TGCGCCAGCAGTGAGCCAGGGATAAGGGAGCAGTTCTTC
CASSEPGIREQFF
>.|.|TRBV7-9|TRBJ2-3
TGTGCCAGCAGCCTCCCCGTGATAGCGGAGAAAGCTAGCACAGATACGCAGTATTTT
CASSLPVIAEKASTDTQYF
>.|.|TRBV10-2|TRBJ1-1
TGCGCCAGCAGTGAGTCGATGGCAAGGGGGACCAAGAACACTGAAGCTTTCTTT
CASSESMARGTKNTEAFF
>.|.|TRBV19|TRBJ2-2
TGTGCCAGTAGTGCCTACCTTCTCAGGGGCGGGGAGCTGTTTTTT
CASSAYLLRGGELFF
>TRBD2|few|TRBV11-2|TRBJ2-4
TGTGCCAGCAGCTTAGGGCGGTTAGCGGGGATCACGGGGAGGATTCAGTACTTC
CASSLGRLAGITGRIQYF
>.|.|TRBV7-9|TRBJ2-7
TGTGCCAGCAGCTTATTGAGCCCATACGAGCAGTACTTC
CASSLLSPYEQYF
>.|.|TRBV6-6|TRBJ2-7
TGTGCCAGCAGTTACTCCTTCTACGAGCAGTACTTC
CASSYSFYEQYF
>TRBD2|.|TRBV4-1|TRBJ2-2
TGCGCCAGCAGCCAAGACCCTAGCGGGGTGAGCACCGGGGAGCTGTTTTTT
CASSQDPSGVSTGELFF
>.|.|TRBV27|TRBJ2-7
TGTGCCAGCACGCACCTCCTCAGGGGAGGGATCTACGAGCAGTACTTC
CASTHLLRGGIYEQYF
>.|.|TRBV10-3|TRBJ1-3
TGTGCCACCGCCCCCGGGGGGCTTGGAAACACCATATATTTT
CATAPGGLGNTIYF
>.|.|TRBV28|TRBJ2-7
TGTGCCAGCAGTCCTTCGGGACTTGAGTACGAGCAGTACTTC
CASSPSGLEYEQYF
>.|.|TRBV25-1|TRBJ1-2
TGTGCCAGCAGTGAAGTCGGAGTCGGGGGCTACACCTTC
CASSEVGVGGYTF
>.|.|TRBV4-3|TRBJ1-5
TGCGCCAGCAGCCAAGGGTATTCGGATCAGCCCCAGCATTTT
CASSQGYSDQPQHF
>TRBD2|.|TRBV10-2|TRBJ2-2
TGCGCCAGCAGTGAGGCCACTAGCGTCGGGGAGCTGTTTTTT
CASSEATSVGELFF
>.|once|TRBV11-3|TRBJ1-6
TGTGCCAGCAGCTTAGAAGGGGCCATTACAGACTCACCCCTCCACTTT
CASSLEGAITDSPLHF
>TRBD2|.|TRBV2|TRBJ2-5
TGTGCCAGCAGTTCGCGACTAGCGGGGGGCCTAGAGACCCAGTACTTC
CASSSRLAGGLETQYF
>.|few|TRBV6-5|TRBJ2-5
TGTGCCAGCAGTAGGGGGCTAGCGAAGGAGACCCAGTACTTC
CASSRGLAKETQYF